The clone carrying this T cell receptor beta chain was counted a few times. The data derive from a study of blood T cell repertoires in COVID-19. Overall study context: Italy, Spain and the United States were the sources of the convalescent and acute COVID-19 samples. PBMCs, B-cell-depleted T cells, or T cells were the source of the cDNA or gDNA that made up the material.

Authors' data handling: Quantification of nucleated cells was approximated via reference gene primer amplification. Clones were sequenced by immunoSEQ multiplex PCR, and TCRdb holds only the in-frame ones, with some missing. V and J calls and clone size are as listed in that table; D and trimming were resolved from the DNA. The sample carries hundreds of thousands of clones, more than 70% recorded once. This receptor was obtained from a woman aged 25 to 39 with COVID-19, enrolled during active disease. Sequenced: peripheral blood.

CDR3 sequence reads: CSASLWQTASPLHF. The DNA for the CDR3 is TGCAGTGCTAGTCTTTGGCAGACTGCGTCACCCCTCCACTTT. The chain couples TRBV20-1 to TRBJ1-6; D gene ambiguous. V lost 3 bases to trimming and J lost 10 bases, with 16 bases between them. This CDR3 contains 14 residues. Per germline, CDR1 DFQATT and CDR2 SNEGSKA (reference sequence).